This T cell receptor (beta chain) emerged from a study of shared clonotypes between healthy human individuals. Study results and limitations: It was only blood that was sampled, and tissue repertoires likely differ.

The CDR3 contains 17 residues. The ends were cut back, 0 bases at V and 0 bases at J, with 15 bases in the middle. Germline CDR1 MGHRA, CDR2 YSYEKL. CD8 cells classed as naive were CD45RO-negative and positively selected for CCR7, excluding terminally differentiated effector memory CD45RA+ cells. Turning to this clone: No antigen is known for it.

Assay runs were performed at deep level. Measured with immunoSEQ multiplex PCR; TCRdb has only the in-frame clones, and not every one. The repertoire holds almost 700,000 clones, with 92% as singletons. Sequencing was performed on naive CD8+ T cells sorted from blood. This sequence was found in a young man in good health. This rearrangement joins TRBV4-1 to TRBJ2-7, with D possibly called TRBD1 or TRBD2 (5 bases each). The CDR3 coding sequence is TGCGCCAGCAGCCAAGAGCAAGGGACGGATAGCTCCTACGAGCAGTACTTC. This codes for CASSQEQGTDSSYEQYF.